A single TCR beta chain is shown here with its context. Many counts were recorded for this clonotype. This receptor's antigen is unknown. Base qualities are not provided; no much larger clone lies one nucleotide away. The method behind the library was RACE. Sequencing was carried out with a NextSeq 500. Library preparation attached unique molecular identifiers to individual cDNA molecules for quantitative, reproducible TCR counting. Both TCR alpha and TCR beta chains were sequenced from each blood RNA sample. Per the authors' processing: A median of around 100,000 TCRs per sample was observed, with a range of roughly 20,000 to 750,000. V, J and CDR3 annotation of the TCR reads was carried out using the Decombinator software suite. For PS versus PT1 abundance plots, all samples were subsampled to the same number of TCRs (28,000). Expanded TCRs were defined as absent before sensitization and observed at least eight times at the 2-week time point. TCRdb reprocessing: public reads trimmed at Q25 with fastp, clones called with MiXCR, in-frame beta chains kept. Each entry merges the rows of one CDR3 protein and shows their most common DNA and genes. TCRdb's processing, not the authors' own work, is the source of the V and J calls. The sample table holds about 110,000 distinct CDR3 sequences, of which less than 10% were seen once. The top ten clones comprise 3.1% of the sample.

This entry belongs to a study of human T cells and chemical hapten exposure (dated by TCRdb to the early 2020s). With regard to the full study: For sensitization, 2% DPC in acetone was applied to a 2 cm by 2 cm area of upper inner arm skin. Weekly therapeutic DPC doses were additionally applied to the scalp of patients throughout the roughly 25-week study period. Patch testing on the upper back used Finn chambers containing 0.01% DPC, with scoring done after 6 days according to International Contact Dermatitis Research Group standards. The mostly female patient cohort included alopecia areata with under or over 50% scalp involvement, alopecia totalis and alopecia universalis. The libraries were sequenced as a pool, and the TCR yield per sample differed mostly because of small variations in library volumes within the pool. Peripheral blood TCR repertoire changes were tracked in vivo in alopecia patients during primary and secondary sensitization to the hapten diphenylcyclopropenone (DPC). Blood was sampled from patients pre-sensitization (week 0) and at 2, 6 and about 24 weeks after DPC sensitization. Twenty-nine alopecia patients provided blood for TCR sequencing at one to four time points (pre-sensitization, 2, 6 and 24 weeks).

This specimen's time point label, per the study, means: patch test 2, 6 weeks after DPC sensitization. Explained via the paper, the treatment or condition label denotes: therapeutic diphenylcyclopropenone sensitization with weekly scalp DPC. At every patch-test visit, the blood draw took place before the patch test was put on. Eligible patients were aged 18 to 70, diagnosed with alopecia, deemed suitable for DPC therapy, and excluded if pregnant. Total RNA was extracted from unfractionated whole blood that had been collected in Tempus Blood RNA tubes. Study-wide conclusions, independent of this receptor: Alopecia, a presumed autoimmune disease, was present in all patients, so the immune response of the patients might differ from that of healthy individuals. Expanded TCRs formed significantly more large CDR3 similarity clusters than pre-sensitization or healthy control sets, consistent with antigen-driven responses. Repeated subsampling changed both the strength of the expansion versus patch-test correlation and the threshold at which that correlation became significant. A positive correlation was found between the number of PT1 expanded TCRs and patch test score, with significance reached at thresholds 8, 16 and 32 but not 4. No change with DPC sensitization was found in the number of TCRs above 1 in 1000 frequency, and no evidence of global repertoire structure alterations was found.

V loses 2 bases of germline sequence and J loses 3 bases, and the interval between the two ends is 12 bases. The CDR3, from cysteine to phenylalanine, totals 15 residues. Only the CDR3 region is kept as DNA, spanning 45 bases read in frame from base 1. The germline V gene specifies MNHEY as CDR1 and SVGEGT as CDR2. The V and J genes are TRBV6-2 or TRBV6-3 and TRBJ2-3; TRBD2 is a weak D gene call, 6 bases matching. The sequences come from whole blood, collected in connection with sensitization to the hapten diphenylcyclopropenone (DPC). The TCR comes from a middle-aged woman with alopecia areata. Some clones in this sample may be carry-over from other donors' samples. The nucleotide sequence is given as TGTGCCAGCAGTTACAATGGACTACTAACAGATACGCAGTATTTT. Its coded protein is CASSYNGLLTDTQYF.